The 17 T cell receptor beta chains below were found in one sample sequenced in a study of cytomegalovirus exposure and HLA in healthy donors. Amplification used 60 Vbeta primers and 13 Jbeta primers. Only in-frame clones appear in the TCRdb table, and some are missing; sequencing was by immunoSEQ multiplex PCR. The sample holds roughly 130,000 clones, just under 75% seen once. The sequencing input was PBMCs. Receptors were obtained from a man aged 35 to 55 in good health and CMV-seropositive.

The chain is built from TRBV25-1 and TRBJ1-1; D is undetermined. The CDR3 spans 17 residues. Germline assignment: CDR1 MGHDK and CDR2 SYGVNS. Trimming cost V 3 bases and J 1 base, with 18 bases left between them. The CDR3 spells CASSERRSPSPNTEAFF. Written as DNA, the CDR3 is TGTGCCAGCAGTGAGCGCCGGTCCCCGTCCCCGAACACTGAAGCTTTCTTT.

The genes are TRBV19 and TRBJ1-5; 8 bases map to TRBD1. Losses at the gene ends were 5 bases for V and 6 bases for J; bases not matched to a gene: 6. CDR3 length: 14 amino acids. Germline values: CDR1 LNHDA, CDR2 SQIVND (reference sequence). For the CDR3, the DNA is TGTGCCAGTAGTTTCAGGGGGCCTCTTCAGCCCCAGCATTTT. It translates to CASSFRGPLQPQHF. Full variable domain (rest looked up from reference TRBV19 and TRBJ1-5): DGGITQSPKYLFRKEGQNVTLSCEQNLNHDAMYWYRQDPGQGLRLIYYSQIVNDFQKGDIAEGYSVSREKKESFPLTVTSAQKNPTAFYLCASSFRGPLQPQHFGDGTRLSIL.

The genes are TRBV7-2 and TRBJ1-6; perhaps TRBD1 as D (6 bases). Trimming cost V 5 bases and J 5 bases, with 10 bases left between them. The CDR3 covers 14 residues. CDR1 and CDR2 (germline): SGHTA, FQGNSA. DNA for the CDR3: TGTGCCAGCAGCCCCAGGGGTGATAATTCACCCCTCCACTTT. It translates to CASSPRGDNSPLHF.

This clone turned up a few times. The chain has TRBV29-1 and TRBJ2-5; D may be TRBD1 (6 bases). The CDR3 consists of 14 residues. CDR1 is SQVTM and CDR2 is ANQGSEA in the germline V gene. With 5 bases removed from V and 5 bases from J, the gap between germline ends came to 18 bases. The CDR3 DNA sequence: TGCAGCGTTACACCCCCAGGGGCGCGGGAGACCCAGTACTTC. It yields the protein CSVTPPGARETQYF. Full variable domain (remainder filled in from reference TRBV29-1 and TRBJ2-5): SAVISQKPSRDICQRGTSLTIQCQVDSQVTMMFWYRQQPGQSLTLIATANQGSEATYESGFVIDKFPISRPNLTFSTLTVSNMSPEDSSIYLCSVTPPGARETQYFGPGTRLLVL.

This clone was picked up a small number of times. CDR3 region: CASSRQGGTEAFF. The CDR3 DNA follows: TGCGCCAGCAGCAGGCAGGGGGGAACTGAAGCTTTCTTT. This sequence joins TRBV5-1 and TRBJ1-1, with TRBD1 matching over 7 bases. V lost 4 bases, J lost 5 bases, and 5 bases stayed unmatched. CDR1 is SGHRS, CDR2 YFSETQ, per germline. CDR3 length equals 13 residues.

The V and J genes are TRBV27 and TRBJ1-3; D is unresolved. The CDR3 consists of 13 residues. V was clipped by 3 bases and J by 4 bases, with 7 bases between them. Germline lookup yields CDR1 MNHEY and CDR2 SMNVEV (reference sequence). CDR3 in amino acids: CASSFGGGNTIYF. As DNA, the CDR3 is TGTGCCAGCAGTTTCGGAGGCGGAAACACCATATATTTT.

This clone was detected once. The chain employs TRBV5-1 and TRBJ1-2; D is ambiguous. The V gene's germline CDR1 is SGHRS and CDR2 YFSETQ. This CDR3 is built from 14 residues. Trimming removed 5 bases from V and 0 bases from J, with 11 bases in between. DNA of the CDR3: TGCGCCAGCAGGAGGGAACAGTCTAACTATGGCTACACCTTC. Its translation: CASRREQSNYGYTF.

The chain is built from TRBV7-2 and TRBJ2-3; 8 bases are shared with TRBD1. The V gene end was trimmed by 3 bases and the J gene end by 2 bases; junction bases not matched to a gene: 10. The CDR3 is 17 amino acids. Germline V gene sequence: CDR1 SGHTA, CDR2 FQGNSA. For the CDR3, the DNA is TGTGCCAGCAGCTTGCGGTCCGGGACAGGATACACAGATACGCAGTATTTT. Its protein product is CASSLRSGTGYTDTQYF.

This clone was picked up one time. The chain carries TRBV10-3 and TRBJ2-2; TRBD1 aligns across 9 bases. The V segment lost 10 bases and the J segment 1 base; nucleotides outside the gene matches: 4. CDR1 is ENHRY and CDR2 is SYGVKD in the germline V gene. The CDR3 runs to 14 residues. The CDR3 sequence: CATRQGENTGELFF. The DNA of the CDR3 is TGTGCCACTAGACAGGGGGAGAACACCGGGGAGCTGTTTTTT.

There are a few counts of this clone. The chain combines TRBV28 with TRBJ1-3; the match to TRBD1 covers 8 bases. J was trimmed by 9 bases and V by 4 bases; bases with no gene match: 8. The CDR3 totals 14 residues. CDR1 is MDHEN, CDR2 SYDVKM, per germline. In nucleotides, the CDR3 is TGTGCCAGCAGTTCAGGGGGCGCGTTACGCACCATATATTTT. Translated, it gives CASSSGGALRTIYF.

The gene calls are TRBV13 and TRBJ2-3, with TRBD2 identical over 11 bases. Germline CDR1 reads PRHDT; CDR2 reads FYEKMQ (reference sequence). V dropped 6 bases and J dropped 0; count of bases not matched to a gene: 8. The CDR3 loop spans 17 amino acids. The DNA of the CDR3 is TGTGCCAGCAGTTACGGCCGACTAGCGGGAAGCACAGATACGCAGTATTTT. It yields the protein CASSYGRLAGSTDTQYF. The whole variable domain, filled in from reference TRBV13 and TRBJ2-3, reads AAGVIQSPRHLIKEKRETATLKCYPIPRHDTVYWYQQGPGQDPQFLISFYEKMQSDKGSIPDRFSAQQFSDYHSELNMSSLELGDSALYFCASSYGRLAGSTDTQYFGPGTRLTVL.

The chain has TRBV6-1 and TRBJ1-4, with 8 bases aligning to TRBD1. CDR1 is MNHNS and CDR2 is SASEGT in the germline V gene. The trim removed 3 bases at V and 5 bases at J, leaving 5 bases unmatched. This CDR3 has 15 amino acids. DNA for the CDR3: TGTGCCAGCAGTGACAGGGGGCGGCCCAATGAAAAACTGTTTTTT. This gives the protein CASSDRGRPNEKLFF.

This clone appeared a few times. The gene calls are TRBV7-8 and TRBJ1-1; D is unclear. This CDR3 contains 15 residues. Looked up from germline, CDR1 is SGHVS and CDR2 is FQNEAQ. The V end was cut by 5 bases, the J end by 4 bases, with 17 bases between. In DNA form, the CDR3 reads TGTGCCAGCAGCCAAAGGGAGGGCCGGACCACTGAAGCTTTCTTT. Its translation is CASSQREGRTTEAFF.

CDR3 amino acids: CASSFYRGVNTEAFF. CDR3 bases: TGTGCCAGCAGCTTTTATCGGGGGGTGAACACTGAAGCTTTCTTT. The chain uses TRBV5-6 and TRBJ1-1; a possible D gene is TRBD1 (5 bases). CDR3 length equals 15 residues. V dropped 2 bases and J dropped 0 bases, with 11 bases sitting between them. Germline V gene data show CDR1 as SGHDT and CDR2 as YYEEEE. Full variable domain (outside the CDR3, taken from reference TRBV5-6 and TRBJ1-1): DAGVTQSPTHLIKTRGQQVTLRCSPKSGHDTVSWYQQALGQGPQFIFQYYEEEERQRGNFPDRFSGHQFPNYSSELNVNALLLGDSALYLCASSFYRGVNTEAFFGQGTRLTVV.

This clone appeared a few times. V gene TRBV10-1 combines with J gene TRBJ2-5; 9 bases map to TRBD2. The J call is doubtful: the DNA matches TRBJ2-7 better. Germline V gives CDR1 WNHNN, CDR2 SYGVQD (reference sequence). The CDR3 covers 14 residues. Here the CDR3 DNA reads TGCGCCAGCAGTCCTAGCGGGGATAGGAACGAGCAGTACTTC. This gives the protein CASSPSGDRNEQYF.

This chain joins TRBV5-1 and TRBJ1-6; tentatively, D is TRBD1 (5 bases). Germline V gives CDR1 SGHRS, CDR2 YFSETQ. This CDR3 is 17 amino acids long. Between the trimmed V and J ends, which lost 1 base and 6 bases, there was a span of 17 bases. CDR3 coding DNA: TGCGCCAGCAGCTTGTCCTCCGGGCAGGGCCGTAATTCACCCCTCCACTTT. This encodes CASSLSSGQGRNSPLHF. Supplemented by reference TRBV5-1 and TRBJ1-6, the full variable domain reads KAGVTQTPRYLIKTRGQQVTLSCSPISGHRSVSWYQQTPGQGLQFLFEYFSETQRNKGNFPGRFSGRQFSNSRSEMNVSTLELGDSALYLCASSLSSGQGRNSPLHFGNGTRLTVT.

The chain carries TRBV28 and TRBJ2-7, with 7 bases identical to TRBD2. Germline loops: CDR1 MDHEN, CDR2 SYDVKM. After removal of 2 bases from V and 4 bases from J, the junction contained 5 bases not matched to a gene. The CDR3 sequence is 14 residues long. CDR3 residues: CASSLRAGKYEQYF. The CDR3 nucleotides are TGTGCCAGCAGTTTACGAGCGGGAAAGTACGAGCAGTACTTC.